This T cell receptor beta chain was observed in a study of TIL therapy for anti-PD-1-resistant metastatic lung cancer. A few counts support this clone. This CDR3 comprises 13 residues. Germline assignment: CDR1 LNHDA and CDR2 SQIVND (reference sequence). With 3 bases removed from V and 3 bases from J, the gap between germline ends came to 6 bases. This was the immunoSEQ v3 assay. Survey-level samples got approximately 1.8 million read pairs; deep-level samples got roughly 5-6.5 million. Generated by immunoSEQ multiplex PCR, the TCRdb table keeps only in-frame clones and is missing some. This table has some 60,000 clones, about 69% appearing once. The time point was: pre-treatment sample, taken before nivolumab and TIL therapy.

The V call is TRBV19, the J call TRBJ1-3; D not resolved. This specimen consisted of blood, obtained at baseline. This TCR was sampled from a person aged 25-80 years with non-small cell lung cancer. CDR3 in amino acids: CASSIALGNTIYF. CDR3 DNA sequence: TGTGCCAGTAGTATCGCGCTTGGAAACACCATATATTTT.